The sequence of this TCR beta chain was determined in a study of blood T cells in healthy people across ages. The CDR3 is made up of 14 amino acids. The germline V gene has CDR1 KGHSH and CDR2 LQKENI. Sample-barcoded 5' priming and a J-beta primer mix drove a second PCR of about 6 to 11 cycles. Each CDR3 protein is one row after TCRdb ran MiXCR on the 5' RACE reads. The repertoire holds about 640,000 distinct CDR3 sequences, with about 53% as singletons. Regarding this clonotype: Germline and junction disagree at one end, which may indicate a read error.

The clonotype originates from a man aged 60 to 69 in good health. The sample consisted of blood. The rearrangement links TRBV18 to TRBJ2-7; TRBD2 matches 9 bases. In DNA, the CDR3 is TGTGCCAGCTCACCGGGACTAGCAAAATACGCGCAGTACTTC. Protein: CASSPGLAKYAQYF.